Sequencing of this T cell receptor (beta chain) was carried out in a study of blood T cell repertoires in COVID-19. About the study: The United States, Italy and Spain supplied acute and convalescent COVID-19 samples. From T cells, B-cell-depleted T cells, or PBMCs came the material, which was cDNA or gDNA.

In the original workflow: Counts of nucleated cells, estimated from reference gene primer amplification, were obtained. Profiled with immunoSEQ multiplex PCR; TCRdb holds only in-frame clones, not every one. V, J and clone size were drawn from that table, and D and trimming were deduced from the DNA. Among some 100,000 clones, 88% were seen once, and the ten largest hold 4.5% to 5.5%. This clone showed up just a few times. CDR1 and CDR2 from the germline V gene are MNHEY and SMNVEV (reference sequence). With 8 bases removed from V and 1 base from J, the gap between germline ends came to 24 bases. The CDR3 is 17 amino acids.

The sample taken for sequencing was peripheral blood. The V call is TRBV27, the J call TRBJ2-7, with D tentatively TRBD1 (6 bases). The TCR originated in a woman aged 80 or over with active COVID-19. CDR3 in amino acids: CASPQGSPGGRSYEQYF. The CDR3 DNA sequence: TGTGCCAGCCCCCAGGGGAGCCCTGGGGGCAGGTCCTACGAGCAGTACTTC.